This T cell receptor beta chain appears in the sequencing data of a study of CD8+ T cells in alopecia areata. Study-level results: Clonality was higher in lesional than normal scalp, especially in alopecia totalis/universalis.

The treatment denotes: oral pan-JAK inhibitor, 5-10 mg twice daily. Trimming removed 6 bases from V and 8 bases from J; junction bases left unmatched: 5. CDR3 size: 13 residues. CDR1 and CDR2 (germline): MDHEN, SYDVKM. RNA, once extracted, was reverse transcribed into cDNA for use as the sequencing template. Assay: immunoSEQ multiplex PCR; the TCRdb copy retains only in-frame clones and omits some. The table shows more than 150,000 clones, with about 60% occurring only once. Comment on this clone: As yet, its antigen is unknown.

This chain connects TRBV28 to TRBJ2-1; TRBD2 aligns across 9 bases. Material: CD4+ T cells sorted from blood, obtained at week 4, from a patient treated with tofacitinib. The source is a human donor with alopecia areata. CDR3 amino acids: CASRTSGTHEQFF. CDR3 bases: TGTGCCAGCAGGACTAGCGGAACCCATGAGCAGTTCTTC.